The rows below give T cell receptor beta chains drawn from one sample of a study of beta chain features in type 1 diabetes. TCRdb's table, derived via immunoSEQ multiplex PCR, lists solely in-frame clones and lacks some. The repertoire holds under 350,000 clones, with 8% as singletons. Sequencing was carried out using central memory CD4+ T cells from blood. The source is a woman in her late teens or twenties in good health. CDR3s include the opening cysteine and the closing phenylalanine or tryptophan. A D gene is named only where the DNA matches it firmly. The size entry is marked missing in some rows and otherwise reads once, few, many or a size class.

j_call | clone_size | d_call | v_call | cdr3_aa | cdr3_nt
TRBJ2-3 | few | TRBD2 | TRBV5-1 | CASSFLAGGDPSTDTQYF | TGCGCCAGCAGCTTTCTAGCGGGGGGTGACCCTAGCACAGATACGCAGTATTTT
TRBJ2-3 | . | . | TRBV11-2 | CASSLDGGNLWDTQYF | TGTGCCAGCAGCTTAGATGGCGGGAACTTGTGGGATACGCAGTATTTT
TRBJ1-2 | . | TRBD1 | TRBV28 | CASSVGTAANYGYTF | TGTGCCAGCAGTGTGGGGACAGCCGCTAACTATGGCTACACCTTC
TRBJ2-5 | . | . | TRBV7-2 | CASSRRELPQETQYF | TGTGCCAGCAGCCGGAGAGAGTTACCTCAAGAGACCCAGTACTTC
TRBJ2-3 | few | . | TRBV11-3 | CASRDWEYTDTQYF | TGTGCCAGCAGGGACTGGGAGTACACAGATACGCAGTATTTT
TRBJ2-3 | many | . | TRBV7-9 | CASSSDQVHTDTQYF | TGTGCCAGCAGCTCGGACCAGGTTCACACAGATACGCAGTATTTT
TRBJ2-2 | . | . | TRBV2 | CASNWGGPGELFF | TGTGCCAGCAATTGGGGGGGCCCCGGGGAGCTGTTTTTT
TRBJ2-5 | few | . | TRBV7-9 | CASSFVSETQYF | TGTGCCAGCAGCTTCGTATCGGAGACCCAGTACTTC
TRBJ1-2 | once | . | TRBV4-3 | CASSQGDSLIYGYTF | TGCGCCAGCAGCCAGGGTGACAGCCTGATCTATGGCTACACCTTC
TRBJ2-5 | few | TRBD2 | TRBV7-8 | CASSLARTSGIQETQYF | TGTGCCAGCAGCTTAGCGCGGACTAGCGGGATTCAAGAGACCCAGTACTTC
TRBJ2-5 | few | . | TRBV7-9 | CASRTGGGVETQYF | TGTGCCAGCAGAACTGGTGGGGGTGTAGAGACCCAGTACTTC
TRBJ2-1 | . | TRBD2 | TRBV5-4 | CASSQMGTQRGEQFF | TGTGCCAGCAGCCAGATGGGGACCCAGCGGGGTGAGCAGTTCTTC
TRBJ2-2 | few | . | TRBV6-5 | CASRGNTGELFF | TGTGCCAGCAGGGGAAACACCGGGGAGCTGTTTTTT
TRBJ1-3 | few | . | TRBV5-1 | CASSLIGNTIYF | TGCGCCAGCAGCTTGATTGGAAACACCATATATTTT
TRBJ2-5 | few | . | TRBV21-1 | CASSKAVQNGETQYF | TGTGCCAGCAGCAAAGCCGTTCAAAACGGGGAGACCCAGTACTTC
TRBJ1-2 | . | . | TRBV18 | CASSTTADTDGYTF | TGTGCCAGCTCAACGACCGCGGACACCGATGGCTACACCTTC
TRBJ2-2 | few | . | TRBV7-2 | CASSLGEYTGELFF | TGTGCCAGCAGCTTAGGGGAATACACCGGGGAGCTGTTTTTT
TRBJ2-3 | few | . | TRBV4-3 | CASSQDHRGGDTQYF | TGCGCCAGCAGCCAAGACCATAGGGGGGGCGATACGCAGTATTTT
TRBJ1-6 | few | . | TRBV7-3 | CASSLTPYNSPLHF | TGTGCCAGCAGCTTAACCCCTTATAATTCACCCCTCCACTTT
TRBJ1-5 | . | TRBD1 | TRBV28 | CASRPRDRENQPQHF | TGTGCCAGCAGACCAAGGGACAGAGAAAATCAGCCCCAGCATTTT
TRBJ2-5 | few | . | TRBV7-2 | CASSFNEGVEETQYF | TGTGCCAGCAGCTTTAATGAGGGCGTTGAGGAGACCCAGTACTTC
TRBJ1-2 | few | . | TRBV28 | CASSLPRAGNYGYTF | TGTGCCAGCAGTTTACCCCGGGCAGGGAACTATGGCTACACCTTC
TRBJ1-2 | few | TRBD1 | TRBV5-4 | CASSQAGTANYGYTF | TGTGCCAGCAGCCAGGCCGGGACAGCTAACTATGGCTACACCTTC
TRBJ2-5 | few | . | TRBV7-2 | CASSPTGLQETQYF | TGTGCCAGCAGCCCCACCGGGCTACAAGAGACCCAGTACTTC
TRBJ1-4 | many | . | TRBV7-9 | CASSSGTGNEKLFF | TGTGCCAGCAGCTCTGGGACGGGTAATGAAAAACTGTTTTTT
TRBJ2-7 | . | TRBD2 | TRBV4-3 | CASSQDRLAGADEQYF | TGCGCCAGCAGCCAAGATCGGCTAGCGGGAGCGGATGAGCAGTACTTC
TRBJ1-1 | . | . | TRBV4-3 | CASSQEESLEAFF | TGCGCCAGCAGCCAAGAAGAAAGCCTCGAAGCTTTCTTT
TRBJ2-5 | . | . | TRBV7-2 | CASSRRTDQETQYF | TGTGCCAGCAGCCGTCGGACGGACCAAGAGACCCAGTACTTC
TRBJ1-5 | few | TRBD1 | TRBV18 | CASSLGQGAIQPQHF | TGTGCCAGCTCGTTGGGACAGGGGGCGATTCAGCCCCAGCATTTT
TRBJ1-1 | few | . | TRBV7-9 | CASSLAQRFSNTEAFF | TGTGCCAGCAGCTTAGCGCAGAGGTTCTCGAACACTGAAGCTTTCTTT
TRBJ2-5 | many | . | TRBV2 | CAGGTRQETQYF | TGTGCCGGGGGAACCAGACAAGAGACCCAGTACTTC
TRBJ2-7 | . | . | TRBV15 | CATSRGTRSDEQYF | TGTGCCACCAGCAGAGGCACCCGATCGGACGAGCAGTACTTC
TRBJ2-7 | . | TRBD1 | TRBV7-6 | CASSLDPRTGSYEQYF | TGTGCCAGCAGCTTAGACCCCCGGACAGGGTCCTACGAGCAGTACTTC
TRBJ1-2 | few | TRBD1 | TRBV7-2 | CASSRQGNGYTF | TGTGCCAGCAGCAGACAGGGCAACGGCTACACCTTC
TRBJ1-1 | few | . | TRBV14 | CASSQDWGRPAFF | TGTGCCAGCAGCCAAGATTGGGGGCGGCCGGCTTTCTTT
TRBJ1-5 | . | TRBD1 | TRBV30 | CAWSVHMPGTGEDQPQHF | TGTGCCTGGAGTGTACACATGCCCGGGACAGGGGAGGATCAGCCCCAGCATTTT
TRBJ2-5 | few | . | TRBV5-6 | CASSLGRDQETQYF | TGTGCCAGCAGCCTCGGACGGGACCAAGAGACCCAGTACTTC
TRBJ2-5 | many | . | TRBV2 | CASSEMEETQYF | TGTGCCAGCAGTGAGATGGAAGAGACCCAGTACTTC
TRBJ2-1 | many | . | TRBV10-3 | CAISESLISNEQFF | TGTGCCATCAGTGAGTCGCTTATCTCCAATGAGCAGTTCTTC
TRBJ1-1 | . | . | TRBV7-9 | CASSPGSAQNTEAFF | TGTGCCAGCAGCCCAGGTTCGGCGCAGAACACTGAAGCTTTCTTT
TRBJ1-5 | medium-sized | . | TRBV23-1 | CAGEVDSNQPQHF | TGCGCCGGCGAGGTAGATAGCAATCAGCCCCAGCATTTT
TRBJ1-5 | . | TRBD1 | TRBV28 | CASSLGIGQGDNQPQHF | TGTGCCAGCAGTCTCGGAATCGGGCAGGGGGACAATCAGCCCCAGCATTTT
TRBJ2-5 | few | . | TRBV11-3 | CASSSTLLETQYF | TGTGCCAGCAGCTCTACACTCCTGGAGACCCAGTACTTC
TRBJ2-3 | . | TRBD2 | TRBV4-3 | CASSHQGLAGNTDTQYF | TGCGCCAGCAGCCACCAGGGACTAGCGGGAAACACAGATACGCAGTATTTT
TRBJ1-2 | many | . | TRBV4-3 | CASSQDRNRRSYGYTF | TGCGCCAGCAGCCAAGACCGCAACCGTAGATCGTATGGCTACACCTTC
TRBJ1-1 | few | . | TRBV29-1 | CSVVAGRENTEAFF | TGCAGCGTTGTCGCCGGCAGGGAGAACACTGAAGCTTTCTTT
TRBJ1-5 | many | . | TRBV28 | CASSSLGLGQPQHF | TGTGCCAGCAGTTCCCTGGGTTTGGGGCAGCCCCAGCATTTT
TRBJ1-6 | many | TRBD1 | TRBV2 | CASSETGGAYSPLHF | TGTGCCAGCAGTGAGACAGGGGGCGCGTATTCACCCCTCCACTTT
TRBJ1-1 | . | . | TRBV7-9 | CASSLSQNTEAFF | TGTGCCAGCAGCCTGAGCCAGAACACTGAAGCTTTCTTT
TRBJ1-1 | . | . | TRBV7-8 | CASSPGIVTEAFF | TGTGCCAGCAGCCCGGGTATCGTAACTGAAGCTTTCTTT
TRBJ2-2 | few | . | TRBV21-1 | CASRAPGQSERHVTGELFF | TGTGCCAGCAGGGCCCCCGGACAGTCGGAGCGGCATGTCACCGGGGAGCTGTTTTTT
TRBJ2-3 | few | TRBD2 | TRBV25-1 | CASSEARTSGGAADTQYF | TGTGCCAGCAGTGAAGCCCGGACTAGCGGGGGGGCGGCGGATACGCAGTATTTT
TRBJ2-3 | many | . | TRBV7-3 | CASSGSGDTQYF | TGTGCCAGCAGCGGGAGTGGAGATACGCAGTATTTT
TRBJ2-5 | many | . | TRBV4-3 | CASSQDSLEGTQYF | TGCGCCAGCAGCCAAGATTCCCTTGAAGGGACCCAGTACTTC